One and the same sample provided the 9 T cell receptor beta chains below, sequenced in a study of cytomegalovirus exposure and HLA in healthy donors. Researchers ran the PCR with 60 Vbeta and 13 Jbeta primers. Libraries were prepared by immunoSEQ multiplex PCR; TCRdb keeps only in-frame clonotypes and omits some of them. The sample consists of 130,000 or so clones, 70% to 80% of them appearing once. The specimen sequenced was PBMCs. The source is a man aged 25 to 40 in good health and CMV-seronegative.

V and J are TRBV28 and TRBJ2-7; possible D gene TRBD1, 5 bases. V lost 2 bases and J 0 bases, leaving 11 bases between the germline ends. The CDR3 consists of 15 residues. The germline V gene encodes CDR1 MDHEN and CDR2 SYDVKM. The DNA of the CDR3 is TGTGCCAGCAGTTTAACAGGCTTAAACTCCTACGAGCAGTACTTC. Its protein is CASSLTGLNSYEQYF.

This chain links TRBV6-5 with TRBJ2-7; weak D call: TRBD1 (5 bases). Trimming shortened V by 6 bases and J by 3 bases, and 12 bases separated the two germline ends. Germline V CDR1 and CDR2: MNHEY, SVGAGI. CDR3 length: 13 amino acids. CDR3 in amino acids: CASSPQQDYEQYF. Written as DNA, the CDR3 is TGTGCCAGCAGCCCCCAACAGGACTACGAGCAGTACTTC.

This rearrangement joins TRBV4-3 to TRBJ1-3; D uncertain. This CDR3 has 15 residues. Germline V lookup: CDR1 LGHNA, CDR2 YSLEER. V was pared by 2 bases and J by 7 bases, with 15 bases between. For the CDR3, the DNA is TGCGCCAGCAGCCAAACGCAGATCCCGGGGAACACCATATATTTT. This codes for CASSQTQIPGNTIYF.

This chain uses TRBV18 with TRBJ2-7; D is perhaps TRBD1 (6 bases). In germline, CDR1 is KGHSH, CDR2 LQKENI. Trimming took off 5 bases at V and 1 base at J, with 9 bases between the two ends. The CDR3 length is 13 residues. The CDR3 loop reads CASSSGTSYEQYF. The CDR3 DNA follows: TGTGCCAGCTCATCCGGGACATCCTACGAGCAGTACTTC.

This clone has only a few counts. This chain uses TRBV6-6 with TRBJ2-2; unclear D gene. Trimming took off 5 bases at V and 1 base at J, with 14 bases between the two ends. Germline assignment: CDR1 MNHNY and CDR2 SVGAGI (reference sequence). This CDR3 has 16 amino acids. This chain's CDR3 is CASSTENPQNTGELFF. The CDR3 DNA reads TGTGCCAGCAGTACCGAGAACCCTCAGAACACCGGGGAGCTGTTTTTT.

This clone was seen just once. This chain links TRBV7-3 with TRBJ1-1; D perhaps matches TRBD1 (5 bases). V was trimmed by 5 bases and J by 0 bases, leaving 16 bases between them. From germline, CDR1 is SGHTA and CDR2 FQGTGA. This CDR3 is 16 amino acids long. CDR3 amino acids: CASSPLRQSMNTEAFF. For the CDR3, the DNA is TGTGCCAGCAGCCCGCTCCGACAGAGCATGAACACTGAAGCTTTCTTT.

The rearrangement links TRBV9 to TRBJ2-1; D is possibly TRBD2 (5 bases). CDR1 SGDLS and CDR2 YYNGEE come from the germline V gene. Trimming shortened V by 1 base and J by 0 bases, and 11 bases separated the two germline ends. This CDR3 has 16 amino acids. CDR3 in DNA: TGTGCCAGCAGCGTATGGGCTAGCAGCTCCTACAATGAGCAGTTCTTC. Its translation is CASSVWASSSYNEQFF.

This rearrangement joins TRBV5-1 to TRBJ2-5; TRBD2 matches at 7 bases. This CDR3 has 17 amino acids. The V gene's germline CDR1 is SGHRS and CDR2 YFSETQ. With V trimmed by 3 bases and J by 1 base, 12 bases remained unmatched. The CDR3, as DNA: TGCGCCAGCAGCTGGCCCCCTCGTGGGAGGGCCCAAGAGACCCAGTACTTC. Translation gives CASSWPPRGRAQETQYF.

CDR3 DNA sequence: TGTGCCAGCAGCTTAGTGTTGGCGGGAACTTCACCCCTCCACTTT. Translating gives CASSLVLAGTSPLHF. The V gene is TRBV7-2, the J gene TRBJ1-6; unclear D gene. V shed 1 base and J shed 9 bases, with 13 bases lying between them. The germline gives CDR1 SGHTA, CDR2 FQGNSA. The CDR3 is 15 residues long. The variable domain in full, completed from reference TRBV7-2 and TRBJ1-6, reads GAGVSQSPSNKVTEKGKDVELRCDPISGHTALYWYRQSLGQGLEFLIYFQGNSAPDKSGLPSDRFSAERTGGSVSTLTIQRTQQEDSAVYLCASSLVLAGTSPLHFGNGTRLTVT.